This paragraph covers one T cell receptor beta chain sequence. Its antigen is not known. The source of the sample is a study of CD8 T cell repertoires and HIV-1 epitope variants. The CDR3 loop spans 14 amino acids. Germline V gene sequence: CDR1 MNHEY, CDR2 SMNVEV (reference sequence). V was clipped by 4 bases and J by 9 bases; unmatched bases: 5. The data were produced by immunoSEQ multiplex PCR, yet TCRdb's version contains in-frame clones alone and is incomplete. The table records 5,500 to 7,000 clones, about 64% of them present only once. This receptor was taken from a male donor with HIV. This chain uses TRBV27 with TRBJ1-5; 11 bases map to TRBD1. What was sequenced was cultured CD8+ T cells derived from PBMCs. The CDR3 loop is CASSSGQGVGPQHF. CDR3 coding DNA: TGTGCCAGCAGTTCGGGACAGGGGGTAGGGCCCCAGCATTTT.